Below, 22 T cell receptor beta chains from the same sample are listed, as sequenced in a study of T cells expressing NK-cell markers. TCRdb re-called the 5' RACE reads and gives one entry per CDR3 protein, without DNA. The sample has 400,000 to 450,000 distinct CDR3 sequences, and its top ten clones hold 6% to 8%. Source material: blood T cells: a sorted CD56 or NKG2C T cell subset, CD4+ or CD8+ T cells, or bulk PBMC T cells (not recorded which). Receptors were obtained from a woman aged 18 to 69 in good health.

The CDR3 sequence is CSGVSPAYEQYF. The rearrangement uses TRBV29-1 and TRBJ2-7; the TRBD2 assignment by TCRdb is unverifiable without DNA. Germline CDR1 reads SQVTM; CDR2 reads ANQGSEA. The CDR3 consists of 12 residues.

The chain carries TRBV21-1 and TRBJ2-1; TCRdb's D call, TRBD2, is unchecked because there is no DNA. TRBV21-1 is described as a pseudogene. There are 17 residues in the CDR3. CDR3 residues: CASSIRRTSGEHNEQFF.

V usage is TRBV12-3 or TRBV12-4 and J usage is TRBJ2-5; TCRdb calls TRBD1, which cannot be checked without DNA. The CDR3 sequence is 15 residues long. The CDR3 sequence: CASSFSYQGNSTQYF.

The CDR3 reads CASRNGVETQYF. The chain has TRBV11-2 and TRBJ2-5. This CDR3 is built from 12 residues. The germline CDR1 and CDR2 sequences are SGHAT and FQNNGV.

The V and J genes are TRBV3-1 and TRBJ2-6; as DNA is missing, the TRBD1 call by TCRdb cannot be tested. The germline gives CDR1 LGHDT, CDR2 YNNKEL (reference sequence). CDR3 length equals 17 residues. The CDR3 reads CASSQGTGHAGANVLTF.

The chain links TRBV29-1 to TRBJ2-3; TCRdb picks TRBD1, but there is no DNA to check that call. Germline assignment: CDR1 SQVTM and CDR2 ANQGSEA. The CDR3 loop spans 12 amino acids. The chain's CDR3 is CSVEDGGDTQYF.

The rearrangement uses TRBV20-1 and TRBJ2-3; TCRdb's assignment of TRBD2 cannot be checked, as there is no DNA. CDR1 and CDR2 from the germline V gene are DFQATT and SNEGSKA (reference sequence). The CDR3 totals 15 residues. CDR3 amino acids: CSARGGTTSTDTQYF.

V usage is TRBV20-1 and J usage is TRBJ2-7; without DNA, the TCRdb call of TRBD2 cannot be checked. Germline CDR1 is DFQATT and CDR2 is SNEGSKA (reference sequence). The CDR3 totals 14 residues. CDR3 in amino acids: CSAPGLAGAVEQYF.

V and J are TRBV10-3 and TRBJ1-1; TCRdb returns TRBD1, unconfirmable since there is no DNA. There are 16 residues in the CDR3. Germline CDR1 reads ENHRY; CDR2 reads SYGVKD. CDR3 residues: CAISGGTGGLNTEAFF.

The chain uses TRBV12-3 or TRBV12-4 and TRBJ2-2; TCRdb returns TRBD1, unconfirmable since there is no DNA. The CDR3 loop spans 15 amino acids. The CDR3 protein is CASSYKDRSTGELFF.

CDR3 region: CASSPPQEDTQYF. The chain joins TRBV18 to TRBJ2-3. The CDR3 spans 13 residues. Germline V gene sequence: CDR1 KGHSH, CDR2 LQKENI.

The V call is TRBV4-2, the J call TRBJ1-5; TCRdb indicates TRBD1, and absent DNA this call remains unverified. Germline V gives CDR1 LGHNA, CDR2 YNFKEQ. This CDR3 region has 15 residues. CDR3 sequence reads: CASSQTGGGNQPQHF.

The gene calls are TRBV4-3 and TRBJ1-5. The CDR3 totals 14 residues. Germline CDR1 is LGHNA and CDR2 is YSLEER. CDR3 region: CASSQDAGYQPQHF.

The chain joins TRBV12-3 or TRBV12-4 to TRBJ2-2. This CDR3 contains 12 residues. The CDR3 here is CASRLAAGELFF.

The chain couples TRBV12-3 or TRBV12-4 to TRBJ2-5; TCRdb picks TRBD1, but there is no DNA to check that call. CDR3 length: 15 amino acids. CDR3 sequence: CASSLRDTAPGTQYF.

The V gene is TRBV20-1, the J gene TRBJ1-1; the D call from TCRdb, TRBD1, cannot be confirmed without DNA. This CDR3 spans 12 amino acids. Per germline, CDR1 DFQATT and CDR2 SNEGSKA (reference sequence). The CDR3 sequence is CSARDGGTEAFF.

This chain connects TRBV12-3 or TRBV12-4 to TRBJ1-1; TCRdb's D gene call, TRBD1, goes unchecked for lack of DNA. There are 14 residues in the CDR3. The chain's CDR3 is CASSPSGRGKGAFF.

The chain uses TRBV5-1 and TRBJ2-7; TCRdb returns TRBD1, unconfirmable since there is no DNA. Germline CDR1 is SGHRS and CDR2 is YFSETQ. This CDR3 region has 13 residues. The CDR3 sequence is CASSPGQIYEQYF.

V and J are TRBV19 and TRBJ2-3. The CDR3 runs 13 residues. Germline V lookup: CDR1 LNHDA, CDR2 SQIVND (reference sequence). CDR3 sequence: CASSTGLADTQYF.

The V and J genes are TRBV29-1 and TRBJ2-1; TCRdb's D call of TRBD2 is untestable without DNA. Germline CDR1 is SQVTM and CDR2 is ANQGSEA. There are 13 residues in the CDR3. This CDR3 reads CSVIGPSYNEQFF.

V usage is TRBV15 and J usage is TRBJ1-2. The CDR3 has 15 residues. Germline V gene data show CDR1 as LNHNV and CDR2 as YYDKDF (reference sequence). The CDR3 here is CATSREGTGRGGYTF.

V is TRBV12-3 or TRBV12-4 and J is TRBJ2-3. The CDR3 has 14 amino acids. CDR3 loop: CASEMSGGLDTQYF.